A selection of T cell receptor beta chains follows, all from one sample in a study of cytomegalovirus exposure and HLA in healthy donors. The table came from immunoSEQ multiplex PCR; TCRdb's copy has only in-frame clones and leaves some out. Across tens of thousands of clones, the top ten clones capture about 5.9% of the sample. Sequencing was done on a sample of PBMCs. These receptors all stem from a girl under 18 in good health and CMV-seropositive. The CDR3 runs from the conserved cysteine through the conserved F or W. D genes are given only for firm matches.

j_call v_call d_call cdr3_nt cdr3_aa
TRBJ2-7 TRBV14 . TGTGCCAGCAGCCAGAGCCCCCCGGGACATACATCCTACGAGCAGTACTTC CASSQSPPGHTSYEQYF
TRBJ1-3 TRBV6-1 . TGTGCCAGCAGTGAAGCGGGCGGGTTTTCGTCTGGAAACACCATATATTTT CASSEAGGFSSGNTIYF
TRBJ2-2 TRBV5-5 TRBD1 TGTGCCAGCAGCTTCCTGGCCGGGACAGAGAACACCGGGGAGCTGTTTTTT CASSFLAGTENTGELFF
TRBJ2-3 TRBV6-1 . TGTGCCAGCAGTGAGTCGAGGAACTCAGGGACAGATACGCAGTATTTT CASSESRNSGTDTQYF
TRBJ1-5 TRBV9 TRBD1 TGTGCCAGCAGCGAGGGGGCGGGCCAGCCCCAGCATTTT CASSEGAGQPQHF
TRBJ2-3 TRBV9 . TGTGCCAGCAGCGCTACGGGGGGCGCGAATACGCAGTATTTT CASSATGGANTQYF
TRBJ2-1 TRBV5-1 . TGCGCCAGCAGCTTGACCGAGAGCGAGCAGTTCTTC CASSLTESEQFF
TRBJ1-4 TRBV4-3 TRBD1 TGCGCCAGCAGCCAAGGACAGGGGGTTGAAAAACTGTTTTTT CASSQGQGVEKLFF
TRBJ2-1 TRBV29-1 TRBD2 TGCAGCGCTACAGGGGCGGCTAGCGGGGGAGCCAGCGATGAGCAGTTCTTC CSATGAASGGASDEQFF
TRBJ1-1 TRBV16 TRBD1 TGTGCCAGCAGCCAACCCACAGGGGTGAACACTGAAGCTTTCTTT CASSQPTGVNTEAFF
TRBJ1-2 TRBV4-2 TRBD1 TGTGCCAGCAGCCAAGAGGGACAGACCTACTATGGGGGCTACACCTTC CASSQEGQTYYGGYTF
TRBJ1-5 TRBV5-6 . TGTGCCAGCAGCTTGGTGGCAGGTGATCAGCCCCAGCATTTT CASSLVAGDQPQHF
TRBJ1-1 TRBV25-1 TRBD1 TGTGCCAGCAGTGACCCGGGACAGGGTACGAACACTGAAGCTTTCTTT CASSDPGQGTNTEAFF
TRBJ2-4 TRBV11-3 TRBD1 TGTGCCAGCAGCCCGAGGGACAGCGAAACCAAAAACATTCAGTACTTC CASSPRDSETKNIQYF
TRBJ1-1 TRBV14 . TGTGCCAGCAGCCAAACAGAGTCGGTCTCAGGGACTGAAGCTTTCTTT CASSQTESVSGTEAFF
TRBJ2-7 TRBV4-3 TRBD1 TGCGCCAGCAGCCAAGATACGGGACAGGGTGCCTACGAGCAGTACTTC CASSQDTGQGAYEQYF
TRBJ1-2 TRBV19 . TGTGCCAGAGGGACCGGGGGAATAGAATATGGCTACACCTTC CARGTGGIEYGYTF
TRBJ2-1 TRBV30 TRBD2 TGTGCCTGGAGTGTTGGACTAGCGGGGGGGTCCGACAATGAGCAGTTCTTC CAWSVGLAGGSDNEQFF
TRBJ2-1 TRBV11-3 TRBD1 TGTGCCAGCAGTTCCCGACAGGGGGCCTACAATGAGCAGTTCTTC CASSSRQGAYNEQFF
TRBJ1-2 TRBV7-2 . TGTGCCAGCAGCTTAGGGAGGATAGCTAACTATGGCTACACCTTC CASSLGRIANYGYTF
TRBJ1-1 TRBV7-9 . TGTGCCAGCAGCGACGGAACAGGACAAGCTTTCTTT CASSDGTGQAFF
TRBJ2-4 TRBV5-5 . TGTGCCAGCAGCTTGGAGTTTTGGCCTACTAAAGGCATTCAGTACTTC CASSLEFWPTKGIQYF
TRBJ2-1 TRBV5-4 TRBD1 TGTGCCAGCAGCACATCCGGGACAGGTTTGAATGAGCAGTTCTTC CASSTSGTGLNEQFF
TRBJ1-6 TRBV19 TRBD1 TGTGCCAGTAGTATGACAGGGACGCCCCTCCACTTT CASSMTGTPLHF
TRBJ1-4 TRBV5-1 TRBD1 TGCGCCAGCAGCTCAAGGACGGGACAGATTAATGAAAAACTGTTTTTT CASSSRTGQINEKLFF
TRBJ2-5 TRBV4-2 TRBD1 TGTGCCAGCAGCCAAGAGTTGCGGACAGGGGGGAGGGAGACCCAGTACTTC CASSQELRTGGRETQYF
TRBJ1-1 TRBV30 . TGTGCCTGGAGTGTCTTTGCAGGAGGGGACACTGAAGCTTTCTTT CAWSVFAGGDTEAFF
TRBJ1-4 TRBV6-4 . TGTGCCAGCAGTGACTCGTACATGCTGTTTTTT CASSDSYMLFF
TRBJ1-1 TRBV13 . TGTGCCAGCAGCTTATGGCCCTTCGGGGAGTACACTGAAGCTTTCTTT CASSLWPFGEYTEAFF
TRBJ2-5 TRBV7-6 . TGTGCCAGCGGGCAGGGGCGGGAGACCCAGTACTTC CASGQGRETQYF
TRBJ1-4 TRBV9 TRBD1 TGTGCCAGCAGCGTCACAGGGGCAACTAATGAAAAACTGTTTTTT CASSVTGATNEKLFF
TRBJ1-1 TRBV19 . TGTGCCAGTGACAAGGGGACTGAAGCTTTCTTT CASDKGTEAFF
TRBJ2-5 TRBV6-5 TRBD1 TGTGCCAGCAGTTACGCGGACAGGAACCAAGAGACCCAGTACTTC CASSYADRNQETQYF
TRBJ2-1 TRBV4-3 TRBD2 TGCGCCAGCAGCCAAGACAGCCCAGCGGGGGGCCATTACAATGAGCAGTTCTTC CASSQDSPAGGHYNEQFF
TRBJ1-2 TRBV5-1 TRBD1 TGCGCCAGCCGAGCGACAGGGGCTAACTATGGCTACACCTTC CASRATGANYGYTF
TRBJ1-2 TRBV4-3 . TGCGCCAGCAGCCAAGCGTCAGGGATCGGCTACACCTTC CASSQASGIGYTF
TRBJ2-1 TRBV14 . TGTGCCAGCAGCCAAACACAGCCCAAGAATGAGCAGTTCTTC CASSQTQPKNEQFF